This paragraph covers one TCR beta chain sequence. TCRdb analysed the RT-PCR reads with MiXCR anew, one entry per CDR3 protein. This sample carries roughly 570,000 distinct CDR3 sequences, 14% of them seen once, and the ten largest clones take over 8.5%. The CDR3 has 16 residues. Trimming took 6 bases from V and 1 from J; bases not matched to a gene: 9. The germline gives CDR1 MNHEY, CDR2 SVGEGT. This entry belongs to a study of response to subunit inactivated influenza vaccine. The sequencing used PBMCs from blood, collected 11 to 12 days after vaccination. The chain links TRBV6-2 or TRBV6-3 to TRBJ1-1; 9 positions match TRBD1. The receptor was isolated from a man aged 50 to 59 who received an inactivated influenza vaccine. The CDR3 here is CASRTRDRVPNTEAFF. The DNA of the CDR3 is TGTGCCAGCAGGACCCGGGACAGGGTCCCGAACACTGAAGCTTTCTTT.